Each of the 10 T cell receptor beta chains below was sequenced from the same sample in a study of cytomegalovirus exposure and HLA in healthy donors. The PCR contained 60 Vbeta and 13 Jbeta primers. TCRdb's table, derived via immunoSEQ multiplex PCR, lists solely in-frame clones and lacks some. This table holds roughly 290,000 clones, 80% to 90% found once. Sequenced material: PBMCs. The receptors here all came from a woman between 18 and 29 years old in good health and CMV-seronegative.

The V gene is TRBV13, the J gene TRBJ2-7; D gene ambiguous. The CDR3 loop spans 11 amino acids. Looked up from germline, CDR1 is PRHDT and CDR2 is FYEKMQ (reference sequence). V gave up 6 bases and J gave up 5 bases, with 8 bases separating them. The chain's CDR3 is CASRSVDEQYF. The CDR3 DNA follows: TGTGCCAGCAGGTCGGTTGACGAGCAGTACTTC.

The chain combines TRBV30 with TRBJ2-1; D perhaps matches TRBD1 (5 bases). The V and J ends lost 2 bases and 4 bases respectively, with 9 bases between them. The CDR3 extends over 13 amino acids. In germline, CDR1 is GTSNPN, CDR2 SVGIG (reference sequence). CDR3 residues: CAWSSDRYNEQFF. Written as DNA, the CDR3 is TGTGCCTGGAGTTCCGACAGATACAATGAGCAGTTCTTC.

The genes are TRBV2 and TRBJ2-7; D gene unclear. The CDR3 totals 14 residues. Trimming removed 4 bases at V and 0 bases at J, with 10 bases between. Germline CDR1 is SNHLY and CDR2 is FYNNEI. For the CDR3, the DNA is TGTGCCAGCAGTGTTGACACGAGCTCCTACGAGCAGTACTTC. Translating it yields CASSVDTSSYEQYF.

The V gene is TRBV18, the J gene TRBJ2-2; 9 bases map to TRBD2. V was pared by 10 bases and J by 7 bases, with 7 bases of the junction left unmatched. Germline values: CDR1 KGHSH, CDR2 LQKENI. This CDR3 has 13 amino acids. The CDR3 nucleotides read TGTGCCACCCGGACTAGCGCTGACGGGGAGCTGTTTTTT. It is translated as CATRTSADGELFF. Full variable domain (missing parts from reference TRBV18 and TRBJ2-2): NAGVMQNPRHLVRRRGQEARLRCSPMKGHSHVYWYRQLPEEGLKFMVYLQKENIIDESGMPKERFSAEFPKEGPSILRIQQVVRGDSAAYFCATRTSADGELFFGEGSRLTVL.

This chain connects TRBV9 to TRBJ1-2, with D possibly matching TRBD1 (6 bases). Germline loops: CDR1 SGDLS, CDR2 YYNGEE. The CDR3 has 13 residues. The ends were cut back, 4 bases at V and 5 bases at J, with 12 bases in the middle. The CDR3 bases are TGTGCCAGCAGCCGAATGGACAGTTATGGCTACACCTTC. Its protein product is CASSRMDSYGYTF.

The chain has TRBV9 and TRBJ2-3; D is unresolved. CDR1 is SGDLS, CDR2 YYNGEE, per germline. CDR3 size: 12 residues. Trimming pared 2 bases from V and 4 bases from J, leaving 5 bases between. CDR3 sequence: CASSVYADTQYF. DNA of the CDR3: TGTGCCAGCAGCGTCTACGCAGATACGCAGTATTTT. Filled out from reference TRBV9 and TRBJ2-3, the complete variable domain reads DSGVTQTPKHLITATGQRVTLRCSPRSGDLSVYWYQQSLDQGLQFLIQYYNGEERAKGNILERFSAQQFPDLHSELNLSSLELGDSALYFCASSVYADTQYFGPGTRLTVL.

Here the CDR3 reads CASSDEDRGGYTF. Written as DNA, the CDR3 is TGTGCCAGCAGTGACGAGGACAGGGGGGGCTACACCTTC. V gene TRBV6-6 combines with J gene TRBJ1-2, with 10 bases aligning to TRBD1. This CDR3 contains 13 residues. The germline V gene encodes CDR1 MNHNY and CDR2 SVGAGI (reference sequence). V shed 5 bases, J shed 8 bases, and the junction held 5 bases outside the gene matches.

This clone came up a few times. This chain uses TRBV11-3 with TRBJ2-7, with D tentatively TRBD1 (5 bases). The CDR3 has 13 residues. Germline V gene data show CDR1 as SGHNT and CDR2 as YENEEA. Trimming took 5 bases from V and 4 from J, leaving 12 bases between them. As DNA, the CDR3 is TGTGCCAGCAGCCCTAACCAGGGTTACGAGCAGTACTTC. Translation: CASSPNQGYEQYF.

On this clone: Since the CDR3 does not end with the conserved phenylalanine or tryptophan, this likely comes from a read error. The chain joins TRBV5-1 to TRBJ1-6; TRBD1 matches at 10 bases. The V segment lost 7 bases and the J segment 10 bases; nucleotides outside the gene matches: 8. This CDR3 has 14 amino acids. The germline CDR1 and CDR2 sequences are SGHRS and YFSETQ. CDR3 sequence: CASGPGQGNSPLHL. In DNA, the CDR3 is TGCGCCAGCGGACCGGGACAGGGGAACTCACCCCTCCACCTT.

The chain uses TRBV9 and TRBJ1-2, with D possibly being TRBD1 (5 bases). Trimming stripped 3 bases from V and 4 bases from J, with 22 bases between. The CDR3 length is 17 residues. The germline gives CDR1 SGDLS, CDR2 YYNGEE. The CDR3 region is CASSERAIGTASYGYTF. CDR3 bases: TGTGCCAGCAGCGAACGAGCGATTGGGACTGCTAGCTATGGCTACACCTTC.